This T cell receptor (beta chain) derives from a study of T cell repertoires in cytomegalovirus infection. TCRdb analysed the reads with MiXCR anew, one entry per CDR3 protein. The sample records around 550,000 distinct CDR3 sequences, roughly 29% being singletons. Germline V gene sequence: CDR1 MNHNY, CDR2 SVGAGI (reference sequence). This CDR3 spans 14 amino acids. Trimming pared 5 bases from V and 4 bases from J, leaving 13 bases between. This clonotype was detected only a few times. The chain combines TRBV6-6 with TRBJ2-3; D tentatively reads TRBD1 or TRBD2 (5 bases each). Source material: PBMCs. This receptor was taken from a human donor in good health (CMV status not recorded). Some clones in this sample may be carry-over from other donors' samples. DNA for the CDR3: TGTGCCAGCAGTCCCGGGACCATCGCAGATACGCAGTATTTT. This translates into CASSPGTIADTQYF.